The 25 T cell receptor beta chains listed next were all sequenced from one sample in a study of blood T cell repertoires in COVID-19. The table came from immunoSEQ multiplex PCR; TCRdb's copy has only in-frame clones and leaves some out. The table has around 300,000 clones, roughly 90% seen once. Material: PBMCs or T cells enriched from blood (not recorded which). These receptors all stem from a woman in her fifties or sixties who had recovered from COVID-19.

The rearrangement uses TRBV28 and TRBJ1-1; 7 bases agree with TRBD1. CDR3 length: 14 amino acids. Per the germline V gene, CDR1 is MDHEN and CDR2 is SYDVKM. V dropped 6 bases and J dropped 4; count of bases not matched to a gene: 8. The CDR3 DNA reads TGTGCCAGCAGACGCGACAGGGTGGGCACTGAAGCTTTCTTT. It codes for CASRRDRVGTEAFF.

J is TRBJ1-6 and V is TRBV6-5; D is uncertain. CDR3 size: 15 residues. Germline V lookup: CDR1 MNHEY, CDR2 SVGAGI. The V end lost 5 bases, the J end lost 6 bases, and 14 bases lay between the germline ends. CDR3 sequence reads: CASSRRLFANSPLHF. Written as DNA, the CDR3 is TGTGCCAGCAGTCGCCGACTCTTCGCTAATTCACCCCTCCACTTT.

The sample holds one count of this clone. The CDR3 here is CASSLWRQGRGGNQPQHF. The CDR3 DNA reads as TGTGCCAGCAGTTTATGGCGTCAGGGGAGGGGAGGGAATCAGCCCCAGCATTTT. The genes are TRBV28 and TRBJ1-5; a possible D gene is TRBD1 (6 bases). Looked up from germline, CDR1 is MDHEN and CDR2 is SYDVKM. Trimming removed 0 bases from V and 4 bases from J, with 19 bases in between. The CDR3 contains 18 residues.

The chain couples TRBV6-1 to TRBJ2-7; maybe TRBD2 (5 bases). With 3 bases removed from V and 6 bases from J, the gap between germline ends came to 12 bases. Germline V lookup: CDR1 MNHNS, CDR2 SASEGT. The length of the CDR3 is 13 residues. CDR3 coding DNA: TGTGCCAGCAGTGACCCCGGGAAGGCCGAGCAGTACTTC. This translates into CASSDPGKAEQYF.

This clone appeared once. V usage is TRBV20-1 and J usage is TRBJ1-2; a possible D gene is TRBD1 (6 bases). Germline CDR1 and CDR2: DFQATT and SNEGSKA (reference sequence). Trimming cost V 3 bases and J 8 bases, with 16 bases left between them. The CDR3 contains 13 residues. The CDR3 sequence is CSASSGATVGYTF. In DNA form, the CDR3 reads TGCAGTGCTAGTTCAGGGGCGACGGTCGGCTACACCTTC.

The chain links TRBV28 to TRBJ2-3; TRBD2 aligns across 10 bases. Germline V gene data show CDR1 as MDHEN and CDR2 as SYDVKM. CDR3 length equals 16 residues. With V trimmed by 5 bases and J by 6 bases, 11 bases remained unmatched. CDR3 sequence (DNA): TGTGCCAGCAGTCAGGGGACTAGCGAAACCGAGGATACGCAGTATTTT. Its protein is CASSQGTSETEDTQYF.

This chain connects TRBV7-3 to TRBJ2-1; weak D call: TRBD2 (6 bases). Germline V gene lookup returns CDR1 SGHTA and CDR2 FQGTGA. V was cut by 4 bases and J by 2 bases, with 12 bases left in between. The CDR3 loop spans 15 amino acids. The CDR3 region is CASSSSAGPYNEQFF. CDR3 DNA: TGTGCCAGCAGCTCCTCTGCGGGGCCCTACAATGAGCAGTTCTTC.

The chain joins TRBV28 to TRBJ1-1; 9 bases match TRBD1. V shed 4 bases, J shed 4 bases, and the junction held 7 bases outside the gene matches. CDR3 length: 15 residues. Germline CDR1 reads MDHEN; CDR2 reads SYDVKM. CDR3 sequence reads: CASSSTGGAGTEAFF. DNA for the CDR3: TGTGCCAGCAGTTCCACAGGGGGCGCGGGCACTGAAGCTTTCTTT.

CDR3 region: CASSPGQGYTF. The CDR3 nucleotides read TGTGCCAGCAGCCCCGGACAGGGCTACACCTTC. The chain has TRBV7-2 and TRBJ1-2, with D possibly matching TRBD1 (6 bases). Germline lookup yields CDR1 SGHTA and CDR2 FQGNSA. The V gene lost 5 bases and the J gene lost 8 bases, with 9 bases spanning the gap. CDR3 size: 11 residues.

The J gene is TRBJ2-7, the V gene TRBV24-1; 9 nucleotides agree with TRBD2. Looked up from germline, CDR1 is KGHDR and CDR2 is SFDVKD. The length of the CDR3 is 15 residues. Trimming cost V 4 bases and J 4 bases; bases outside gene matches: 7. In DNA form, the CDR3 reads TGTGCCACCAGTGAAAGTTGGAGCGGGAGGTACGAGCAGTACTTC. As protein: CATSESWSGRYEQYF.

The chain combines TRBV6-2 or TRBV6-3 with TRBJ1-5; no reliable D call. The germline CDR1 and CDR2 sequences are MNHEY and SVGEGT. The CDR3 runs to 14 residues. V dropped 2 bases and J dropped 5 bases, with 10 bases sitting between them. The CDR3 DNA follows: TGTGCCAGCAGTTACGGGCAGAACTATCAGCCCCAGCATTTT. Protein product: CASSYGQNYQPQHF.

CDR3: CASSQDREGVTDIQYF. The CDR3 DNA reads as TGTGCCAGCAGCCAAGATCGTGAAGGGGTCACCGACATTCAGTACTTC. The chain recombines TRBV14 with TRBJ2-4, with D perhaps matching TRBD1 (5 bases). CDR1 and CDR2 from the germline V gene are SGHDN and FVKESK. Trimming shortened V by 0 bases and J by 8 bases, and 17 bases separated the two germline ends. The CDR3 runs 16 residues.

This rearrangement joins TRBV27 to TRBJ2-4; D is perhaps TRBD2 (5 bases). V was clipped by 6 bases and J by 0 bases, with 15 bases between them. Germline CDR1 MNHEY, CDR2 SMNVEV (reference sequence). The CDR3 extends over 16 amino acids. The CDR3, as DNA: TGTGCCAGCAGGCGGACGGGATCAATAGCCAAAAACATTCAGTACTTC. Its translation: CASRRTGSIAKNIQYF.

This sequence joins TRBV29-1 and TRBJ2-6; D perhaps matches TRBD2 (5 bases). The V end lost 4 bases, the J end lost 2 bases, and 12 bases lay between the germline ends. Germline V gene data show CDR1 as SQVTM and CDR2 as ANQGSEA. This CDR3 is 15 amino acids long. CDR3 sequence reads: CSVAYPGTGANVLTF. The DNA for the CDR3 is TGCAGCGTTGCCTACCCGGGGACTGGGGCCAACGTCCTGACTTTC.

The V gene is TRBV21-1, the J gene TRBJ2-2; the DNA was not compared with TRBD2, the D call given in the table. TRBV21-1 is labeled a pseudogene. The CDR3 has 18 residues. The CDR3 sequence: CASSEGLAGGPVPGELFF. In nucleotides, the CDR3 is TGTGCCAGCAGCGAGGGACTAGCGGGAGGGCCCGTTCCCGGGGAGCTGTTTTTT.

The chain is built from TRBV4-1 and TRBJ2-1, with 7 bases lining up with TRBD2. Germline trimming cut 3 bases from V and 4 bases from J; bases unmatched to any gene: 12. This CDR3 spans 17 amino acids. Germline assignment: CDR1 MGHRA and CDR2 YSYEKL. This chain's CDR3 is CASSQSMAGDPYNEQFF. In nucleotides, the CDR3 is TGCGCCAGCAGCCAGTCAATGGCGGGAGACCCTTACAATGAGCAGTTCTTC.

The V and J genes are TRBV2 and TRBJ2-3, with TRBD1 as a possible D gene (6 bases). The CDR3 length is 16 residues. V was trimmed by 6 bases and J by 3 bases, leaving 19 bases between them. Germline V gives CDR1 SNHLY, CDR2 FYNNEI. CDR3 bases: TGTGCCAGCAGAGCAACAGGGATTAGCCGGACAGATACGCAGTATTTT. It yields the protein CASRATGISRTDTQYF.

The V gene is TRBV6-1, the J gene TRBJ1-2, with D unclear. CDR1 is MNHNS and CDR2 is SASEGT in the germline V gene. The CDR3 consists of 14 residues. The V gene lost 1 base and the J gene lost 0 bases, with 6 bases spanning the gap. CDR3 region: CASSEGPANYGYTF. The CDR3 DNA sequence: TGTGCCAGCAGTGAAGGCCCAGCTAACTATGGCTACACCTTC.

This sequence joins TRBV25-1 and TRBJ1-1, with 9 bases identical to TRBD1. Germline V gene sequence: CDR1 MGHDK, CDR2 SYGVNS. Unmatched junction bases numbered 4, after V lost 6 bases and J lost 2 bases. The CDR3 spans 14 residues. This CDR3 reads CASRAQGANTEAFF. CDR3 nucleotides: TGTGCCAGCAGGGCACAGGGGGCAAACACTGAAGCTTTCTTT.

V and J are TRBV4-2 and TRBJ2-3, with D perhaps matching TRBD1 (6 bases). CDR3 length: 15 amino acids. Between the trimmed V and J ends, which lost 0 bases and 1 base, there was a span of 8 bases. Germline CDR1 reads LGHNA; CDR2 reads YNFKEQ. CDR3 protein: CASSQEAGGTDTQYF. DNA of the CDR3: TGTGCCAGCAGCCAAGAGGCAGGGGGCACAGATACGCAGTATTTT.

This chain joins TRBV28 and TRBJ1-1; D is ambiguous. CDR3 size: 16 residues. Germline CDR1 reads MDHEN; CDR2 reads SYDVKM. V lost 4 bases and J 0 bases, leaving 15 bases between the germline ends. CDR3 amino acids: CASSSLAAAMNTEAFF. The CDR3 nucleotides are TGTGCCAGCAGTTCCCTCGCGGCAGCAATGAACACTGAAGCTTTCTTT.

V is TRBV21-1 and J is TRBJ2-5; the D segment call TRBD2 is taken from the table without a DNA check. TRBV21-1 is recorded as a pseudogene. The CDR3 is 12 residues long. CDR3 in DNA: TGTTCTGGCGGGAGGGTTAGGGAGACCCAGTACTTC. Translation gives CSGGRVRETQYF.

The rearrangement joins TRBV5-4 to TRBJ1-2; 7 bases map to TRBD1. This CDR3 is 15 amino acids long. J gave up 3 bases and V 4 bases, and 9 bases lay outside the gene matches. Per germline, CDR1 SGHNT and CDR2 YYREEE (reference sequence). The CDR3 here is CASSRGQRWDYGYTF. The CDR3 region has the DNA TGTGCCAGCAGCCGGGGACAGAGATGGGACTATGGCTACACCTTC.

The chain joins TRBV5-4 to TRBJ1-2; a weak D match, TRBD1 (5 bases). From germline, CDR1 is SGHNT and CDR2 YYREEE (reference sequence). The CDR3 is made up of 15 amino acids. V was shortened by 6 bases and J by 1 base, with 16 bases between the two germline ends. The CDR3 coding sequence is TGTGCCAGCAACACTCGGGGGGGTCTTAACTATGGCTACACCTTC. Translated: CASNTRGGLNYGYTF.

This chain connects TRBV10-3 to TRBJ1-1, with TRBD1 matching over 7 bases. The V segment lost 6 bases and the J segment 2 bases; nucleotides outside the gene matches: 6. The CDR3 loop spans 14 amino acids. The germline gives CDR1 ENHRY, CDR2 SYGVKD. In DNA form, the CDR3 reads TGTGCCATCAGGGATGGACAGGAAAACACTGAAGCTTTCTTT. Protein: CAIRDGQENTEAFF.